This entry is about one TCR beta chain. The record originates from a study of CD8+CD57+ T cells in acquired aplastic anemia. According to the study, genomic DNA was the template for TCR beta VDJ and CDR3 profiling. TCRdb redid the calling of the reads with MiXCR, one entry per CDR3 protein. The profile shows around 220,000 distinct CDR3 sequences, about half of them singletons. CDR1 and CDR2 from the germline V gene are WSHSY and SAAADI. CDR3 length: 15 residues. V lost 0 bases and J lost 6, with 15 bases in between. Whoever was chosen for sequencing had shown CD8+CD57+ cell expansion by flow cytometry. Diagnosis of severe acquired aplastic anemia applied to all patients.

What was sequenced was sorted CD4+, CD8+, or CD8+CD57+ T cells (not recorded which) from PBMCs. The chain carries TRBV10-2 and TRBJ2-7, with D unclear. The source of this sequence is a human donor with aplastic anemia. CDR3 DNA: TGCGCCAGCAGTGAGTCGGGCCTCCCCCCAGGCGAGCAGTACTTC. This sequence encodes CASSESGLPPGEQYF.